This T cell receptor beta chain was sequenced in a study of CD8 T cells in Susac syndrome. This clonotype was seen once. Random hexamers were used to reverse transcribe 0.5 to 1 ug of RNA. Multiplex immunoSEQ PCR targeted 54 Vbeta and 13 Jbeta TCR beta segments. TCRdb recomputed calls from the immunoSEQ multiplex PCR reads with MiXCR, one row per CDR3 protein. The data contain more than 65,000 distinct CDR3 sequences, just under 95% of them singletons. The CDR3 loop spans 11 amino acids. Germline V CDR1 and CDR2: SQVTM, ANQGSEA. Trimming shortened V by 6 bases and J by 9 bases, and 12 bases separated the two germline ends. Controls matched for age and sex were healthy donors.

The sequence was collected from a human donor in good health. The V gene is TRBV29-1, the J gene TRBJ2-1; D might be TRBD1 or TRBD2, each matching 5 bases. Specimen: CD8+ T cells from PBMCs. DNA for the CDR3: TGCAGCGTCGCCGATGGGGGTGAGCAGTTCTTC. This sequence encodes CSVADGGEQFF.